These 25 T cell receptor beta chains came from one sample sequenced in a study of blood T cells in healthy people across ages. A second PCR, run for roughly 7 to 12 cycles, used a sample-barcoded 5' primer plus a J-beta primer mix. TCRdb re-called the 5' RACE reads with MiXCR, one entry per CDR3 protein. The sample lists approximately 670,000 distinct CDR3 sequences, around 43% seen once, with 25% to 35% in the top ten. Sequencing used blood. The receptor source for this set is a man aged 80 or over in good health.

This sequence joins TRBV4-2 and TRBJ2-5; 7 bases are shared with TRBD2. This CDR3 is 17 amino acids long. The trim removed 4 bases at V and 5 bases at J, leaving 16 bases unmatched. In germline, CDR1 is LGHNA, CDR2 YNFKEQ. The CDR3: CASSPNRKRGAGETQYF. The CDR3 bases are TGTGCCAGCAGCCCCAACCGGAAGCGGGGTGCGGGGGAGACCCAGTACTTC.

This clonotype was observed a handful of times. The chain is built from TRBV2 and TRBJ2-1; 8 bases fit TRBD2. V shed 4 bases, J shed 7 bases, and the junction held 12 bases outside the gene matches. CDR3 length: 16 residues. Germline V gives CDR1 SNHLY, CDR2 FYNNEI. This chain's CDR3 is CASSGTRLARKNEQFF. The CDR3 region has the DNA TGTGCCAGCAGTGGAACCAGACTAGCGAGAAAGAATGAGCAGTTCTTC.

In this sample, this clonotype turned up once. One end of the junction fails to match germline, which may point to a read error. The chain is built from TRBV28 and TRBJ2-1; the D gene is possibly TRBD2 (5 bases). CDR3 size: 15 residues. Germline CDR1 is MDHEN and CDR2 is SYDVKM. In DNA, the CDR3 is TGTGCCAGCCTTGAAAGCGGAGGCTCCCACAATGAGCAGTTCTTC. This encodes CASLESGGSHNEQFF.

This chain links TRBV20-1 with TRBJ2-1; perhaps D is TRBD1 or TRBD2 (6 bases each). CDR3 length: 16 amino acids. V was clipped by 0 bases and J by 9 bases, with 21 bases between them. Germline lookup yields CDR1 DFQATT and CDR2 SNEGSKA (reference sequence). The DNA of the CDR3 is TGCAGTGCTAGAGAAGGGGGAGGCGACTTATTTGGTGAGCAGTTCTTC. Its translation: CSAREGGGDLFGEQFF.

The V gene is TRBV7-9, the J gene TRBJ1-1, with D perhaps TRBD1 (6 bases). The V gene lost 3 bases and the J gene lost 0 bases, with 17 bases spanning the gap. Germline lookup yields CDR1 SEHNR and CDR2 FQNEAQ (reference sequence). CDR3 length: 17 amino acids. In DNA form, the CDR3 reads TGTGCCAGCAGCTTGTATAGGGGGGGCGTTTTGAACACTGAAGCTTTCTTT. It yields the protein CASSLYRGGVLNTEAFF. Full variable domain (missing parts from reference TRBV7-9 and TRBJ1-1): DTGVSQNPRHKITKRGQNVTFRCDPISEHNRLYWYRQTLGQGPEFLTYFQNEAQLEKSRLLSDRFSAERPKGSFSTLEIQRTEQGDSAMYLCASSLYRGGVLNTEAFFGQGTRLTVV.

V usage is TRBV2 and J usage is TRBJ1-2, with TRBD1 identical over 7 bases. There are 17 residues in the CDR3. CDR1 SNHLY and CDR2 FYNNEI come from the germline V gene. The J segment lost 10 bases and the V segment lost 5 bases, leaving 22 bases of the junction unmatched. CDR3 amino acids: CASSLPGPGQPRSHYTF. As DNA, the CDR3 is TGTGCCAGCAGTTTACCGGGACCGGGACAGCCGCGGAGTCACTACACCTTC.

This clonotype was seen only once. The chain employs TRBV6-5 and TRBJ1-2, with no clear D. V lost 2 bases to trimming and J lost 0 bases, with 13 bases between them. The CDR3 is 16 amino acids. Germline loops: CDR1 MNHEY, CDR2 SVGAGI. CDR3 protein: CASSYGAALANYGYTF. The CDR3 nucleotides read TGTGCCAGCAGTTACGGCGCAGCATTAGCTAACTATGGCTACACCTTC.

This clonotype was seen a few times. The chain carries TRBV7-2 and TRBJ2-1; 8 bases map to TRBD1. The CDR3 has 15 amino acids. V was clipped by 5 bases and J by 7 bases; unmatched bases: 10. Germline V gene data show CDR1 as SGHTA and CDR2 as FQGNSA. Written as DNA, the CDR3 is TGTGCCAGCAGCCCGGGACAGGTCCCTAGGAATGAGCAGTTCTTC. Its protein product is CASSPGQVPRNEQFF.

The genes are TRBV20-1 and TRBJ2-7; the D is unclear. Germline V gene sequence: CDR1 DFQATT, CDR2 SNEGSKA (reference sequence). The CDR3 extends over 12 amino acids. V was cut by 1 base and J by 5 bases, with 9 bases left in between. The CDR3 DNA follows: TGCAGTGCTAGAGTTGCAACCCACGAGCAGTACTTC. Its protein product is CSARVATHEQYF.

This chain uses TRBV6-2 or TRBV6-3 with TRBJ1-2; no clear D. The germline gives CDR1 MNHEY, CDR2 SVGEGT. Trimming took 3 bases from V and 4 from J, leaving 12 bases between them. CDR3 length: 14 amino acids. CDR3 in DNA: TGTGCCAGCAGTTATAACAGCCAATCCTATGGCTACACCTTC. Amino acids: CASSYNSQSYGYTF.

This clonotype has just a few counts. The chain joins TRBV6-2 or TRBV6-3 to TRBJ2-7, with D perhaps TRBD1 or TRBD2 (5 bases each). Trimming removed 7 bases at V and 6 bases at J, with 13 bases between. The length of the CDR3 is 12 residues. CDR1 is MNHEY and CDR2 is SVGEGT in the germline V gene. CDR3 DNA: TGTGCCAGCAACTTATGGGGGACCGAGCAGTACTTC. Its protein is CASNLWGTEQYF.

This clonotype appeared a few times. V is TRBV29-1 and J is TRBJ1-1; tentative D call: TRBD1 (6 bases). CDR1 is SQVTM, CDR2 ANQGSEA, per germline. V lost 2 bases and J lost 0, with 13 bases in between. The CDR3 is 15 residues long. DNA of the CDR3: TGCAGCGTTGAATTAACAGGGATCATGAACACTGAAGCTTTCTTT. It yields the protein CSVELTGIMNTEAFF.

The chain has TRBV13 and TRBJ2-2; D is possibly TRBD1 (5 bases). Germline V CDR1 and CDR2: PRHDT, FYEKMQ (reference sequence). V lost 2 bases, J lost 0 bases, and 10 bases lay in between. The length of the CDR3 is 16 residues. The CDR3 bases are TGTGCCAGCAGCTTATGGGGCAGAACGAACACCGGGGAGCTGTTTTTT. Encoded protein: CASSLWGRTNTGELFF. The whole variable domain, filled in from reference TRBV13 and TRBJ2-2, reads AAGVIQSPRHLIKEKRETATLKCYPIPRHDTVYWYQQGPGQDPQFLISFYEKMQSDKGSIPDRFSAQQFSDYHSELNMSSLELGDSALYFCASSLWGRTNTGELFFGEGSRLTVL.

As regards this clonotype: One end of the junction varies from germline; a read error may be responsible. The gene calls are TRBV9 and TRBJ2-1, with 10 bases that match TRBD2. The CDR3 runs 15 residues. Germline V gene lookup returns CDR1 SGDLS and CDR2 YYNGEE. The CDR3 reads CASSISAGGLNGQFF. The CDR3 DNA reads TGTGCCAGCAGCATCTCAGCGGGGGGGCTCAATGGGCAGTTCTTC.

The chain combines TRBV29-1 with TRBJ2-7; 7 nucleotides line up with TRBD1. Germline V gene data show CDR1 as SQVTM and CDR2 as ANQGSEA. V shed 4 bases, J shed 2 bases, and the junction held 8 bases outside the gene matches. The CDR3 contains 14 residues. The CDR3 region is CSVVLRGPPYEQYF. In DNA, the CDR3 is TGCAGCGTTGTGCTTAGGGGGCCACCCTACGAGCAGTACTTC.

In the case of this clonotype: Mismatch with germline at one junction end may stem from a read error. The rearrangement uses TRBV28 and TRBJ1-2; D is undetermined. The germline V gene encodes CDR1 MDHEN and CDR2 SYDVKM. CDR3 length: 16 amino acids. The CDR3 loop is CAGSSRLQEGNYGYTF. CDR3 bases: TGTGCCGGCAGTTCACGTCTTCAGGAAGGGAATTATGGCTACACCTTC.

This chain joins TRBV25-1 and TRBJ1-1, with D perhaps TRBD1 (6 bases). The CDR3 is 13 amino acids. V dropped 3 bases and J dropped 1 base, with 6 bases sitting between them. CDR1 and CDR2 (germline): MGHDK, SYGVNS. In DNA form, the CDR3 reads TGTGCCAGCAGTGACAGGGGGAACACTGAAGCTTTCTTT. This translates into CASSDRGNTEAFF.

This clonotype was observed once. The chain carries TRBV6-5 and TRBJ2-7; D remains ambiguous. The CDR3 is 15 residues long. The V gene's germline CDR1 is MNHEY and CDR2 SVGAGI. With 0 bases removed from V and 6 bases from J, the gap between germline ends came to 15 bases. CDR3 DNA sequence: TGTGCCAGCAGTTACTCGGGTGTCTCTACCTCCGAGCAGTACTTC. It specifies CASSYSGVSTSEQYF.

The chain is built from TRBV4-2 and TRBJ2-4, with D possibly matching TRBD2 (5 bases). The end of the DNA is better explained by TRBJ2-7, so the J call may be wrong. The CDR3 extends over 15 amino acids. Looked up from germline, CDR1 is LGHNA and CDR2 is YNFKEQ. The CDR3 DNA follows: TGTGCCAGCAGCCAAGGGACGGGAACGGGCTACGAGCAGTACTTC. Protein product: CASSQGTGTGYEQYF.

This clonotype was recorded a few times. The chain uses TRBV7-8 and TRBJ1-5; 7 nucleotides agree with TRBD1. Germline V gene sequence: CDR1 SGHVS, CDR2 FQNEAQ. The CDR3 is 18 residues long. With V trimmed by 5 bases and J by 4 bases, 17 bases remained unmatched. The chain's CDR3 is CASSQIGARGTANQPQHF. The CDR3 DNA reads TGTGCCAGCAGCCAAATAGGGGCGCGCGGGACAGCAAATCAGCCCCAGCATTTT.

V gene TRBV2 combines with J gene TRBJ1-1; no clear D gene. The germline V gene encodes CDR1 SNHLY and CDR2 FYNNEI. V lost 10 bases to trimming and J lost 0 bases, with 12 bases between them. CDR3 size: 13 residues. The CDR3 loop reads CATFRVMNTEAFF. CDR3 DNA: TGTGCCACGTTTCGGGTAATGAACACTGAAGCTTTCTTT.

This clonotype showed up just a few times. The chain employs TRBV20-1 and TRBJ2-5, with TRBD1 as a possible D gene (6 bases). The CDR3 is made up of 17 amino acids. The V and J ends lost 3 bases and 5 bases respectively, with 25 bases between them. Germline loops: CDR1 DFQATT, CDR2 SNEGSKA (reference sequence). This CDR3 is CSARRGVGQGTLETQYF. The CDR3 region has the DNA TGCAGTGCTAGGAGGGGAGTAGGGCAGGGGACACTCGAGACCCAGTACTTC.

This clonotype was seen more than once but under ten times. J is TRBJ2-5 and V is TRBV30; 10 positions match TRBD2. Germline V lookup: CDR1 GTSNPN, CDR2 SVGIG (reference sequence). The CDR3 length is 16 residues. J lost 2 bases, V lost 0 bases, and 6 bases had no gene match. The CDR3 protein is CAWSVGLAGGQETQYF. For the CDR3, the DNA is TGTGCCTGGAGTGTCGGGTTAGCGGGGGGACAAGAGACCCAGTACTTC.

The chain carries TRBV10-3 and TRBJ1-1; D perhaps matches TRBD1 (6 bases). Germline values: CDR1 ENHRY, CDR2 SYGVKD. This CDR3 is built from 14 residues. CDR3 amino acids: CAARWGRGDTEAFF. CDR3 DNA sequence: TGTGCAGCCAGGTGGGGGCGCGGGGACACTGAAGCTTTCTTT.

This chain uses TRBV10-2 with TRBJ2-1, with 7 bases lining up with TRBD2. Germline CDR1 reads WSHSY; CDR2 reads SAAADI. The length of the CDR3 is 15 residues. The ends lost 3 bases at V and 1 base at J; junction bases unmatched: 3. Written as DNA, the CDR3 is TGCGCCAGCAGTGAATCCGGGAGGTCCTACAATGAGCAGTTCTTC. Its protein product is CASSESGRSYNEQFF.